This is a list of T cell receptor beta chains from one sample in a study of CD8+ T cells in alopecia areata. Data came from immunoSEQ multiplex PCR; TCRdb stores just in-frame clones and leaves some out. The top ten hold around 1.4% of the sample, which has 200,000 to 250,000 clones, less than 75% seen once. Specimen: CD4+ T cells sorted from blood, collected at week 4, from a patient treated with tofacitinib. The receptor set was obtained from a human donor with alopecia areata. The CDR3 runs from the conserved cysteine through the conserved F or W. D genes are given only for firm matches. Clone sizes are given selectively: once, few, many, or a class where the clone is expanded.

-	15	TRBJ2-3	TRBV5-1	TRBD1	CASSLGQGIQDTQYF	TGCGCCAGCAGCCTAGGACAGGGTATTCAAGATACGCAGTATTTT
-	13	TRBJ2-7	TRBV2	TRBD1	CASRTQTGWKQYF	TGTGCCAGCAGGACCCAGACAGGGTGGAAGCAGTACTTC
few	15	TRBJ2-1	TRBV29-1	-	CSVERPAPMGNEQFF	TGCAGCGTTGAGCGGCCCGCACCTATGGGGAATGAGCAGTTCTTC
-	14	TRBJ1-5	TRBV29-1	-	CSVERGSPLQPQHF	TGCAGCGTTGAAAGGGGCAGTCCGTTACAGCCCCAGCATTTT
-	14	TRBJ2-7	TRBV6-5	-	CASSSGAYSYEQYF	TGTGCCAGCAGTTCCGGGGCTTACTCCTACGAGCAGTACTTC
-	15	TRBJ2-7	TRBV6-1	TRBD1	CASRPGQGISYEQYF	TGTGCCAGCAGACCGGGACAGGGTATCTCCTACGAGCAGTACTTC
-	12	TRBJ1-2	TRBV29-1	-	CSFSGGAHGYTF	TGCAGTTTCTCAGGAGGGGCACATGGCTACACCTTC
-	10	TRBJ2-3	TRBV29-1	-	CSVIFGTQYF	TGCAGCGTTATCTTTGGCACGCAGTATTTT
-	13	TRBJ1-1	TRBV10-3	-	CAISEGTSTEAFF	TGTGCCATCAGTGAGGGCACCTCCACTGAAGCTTTCTTT
-	16	TRBJ2-2	TRBV27	-	CASSTPVGGNTGELFF	TGTGCCAGCAGTACCCCTGTCGGGGGGAACACCGGGGAGCTGTTTTTT
-	14	TRBJ2-7	TRBV29-1	-	CSVWGPAESHEQYF	TGCAGCGTTTGGGGGCCGGCGGAGAGCCACGAGCAGTACTTC
-	13	TRBJ2-1	TRBV30	-	CAWSVSHYNEQFF	TGTGCCTGGAGTGTATCGCATTACAATGAGCAGTTCTTC
-	13	TRBJ1-4	TRBV7-2	-	CASSLRPVEKLFF	TGTGCCAGCAGCTTAAGGCCCGTTGAAAAACTGTTTTTT
few	15	TRBJ1-4	TRBV4-3	TRBD1	CASSQGDRGDEKLFF	TGCGCCAGCAGCCAAGGGGACAGGGGCGATGAAAAACTGTTTTTT
few	15	TRBJ2-7	TRBV27	-	CASRATPRSSYEQYF	TGTGCCAGCAGGGCGACACCTAGGAGCTCCTACGAGCAGTACTTC
few	13	TRBJ1-1	TRBV29-1	-	CSVAPQGNTEAFF	TGCAGCGTTGCCCCTCAAGGGAACACTGAAGCTTTCTTT
-	14	TRBJ2-4	TRBV30	-	CAWTGIGAKNIQYF	TGTGCCTGGACAGGGATAGGAGCCAAAAACATTCAGTACTTC
-	16	TRBJ2-3	TRBV2	-	CASSGRDSASTDTQYF	TGTGCCAGCAGTGGGCGAGACAGTGCTAGCACAGATACGCAGTATTTT
once	14	TRBJ1-2	TRBV30	-	CAWTSVPRNYGYTF	TGTGCCTGGACTTCGGTGCCACGTAACTATGGCTACACCTTC
-	15	TRBJ2-2	TRBV6-5	TRBD1	CASSRVPGGAGELFF	TGTGCCAGCAGTAGGGTCCCAGGGGGAGCCGGGGAGCTGTTTTTT
-	16	TRBJ2-7	TRBV2	-	CASWPLRDTRTYEQYF	TGTGCCAGCTGGCCGCTCAGGGACACGCGCACCTACGAGCAGTACTTC
-	13	TRBJ2-1	TRBV7-2	TRBD1	CASSSGQKNEQFF	TGTGCCAGCAGCTCGGGACAGAAAAATGAGCAGTTCTTC
-	15	TRBJ1-5	TRBV6-6	TRBD1	CASSADRGLVQPQHF	TGTGCCAGCAGTGCAGACAGGGGTCTGGTACAGCCCCAGCATTTT
few	15	TRBJ1-1	TRBV4-3	-	CASSHSGTSNTEAFF	TGCGCCAGCAGCCATTCGGGGACTTCGAACACTGAAGCTTTCTTT
few	12	TRBJ2-3	TRBV27	-	CASSQAGNTQYF	TGTGCCAGCAGCCAGGCGGGGAATACGCAGTATTTT
-	13	TRBJ1-2	TRBV7-2	-	CASSLGRDLGYTF	TGTGCCAGCAGCCTAGGCAGGGATCTTGGCTACACCTTC
-	13	TRBJ1-2	TRBV5-1	-	CASSQRELQGYTF	TGCGCCAGCAGTCAGCGGGAGCTCCAGGGCTACACCTTC
-	13	TRBJ2-5	TRBV18	-	CASSPTSGETQYF	TGTGCCAGCTCACCTACATCAGGGGAGACCCAGTACTTC
-	14	TRBJ2-5	TRBV4-3	TRBD2	CAPDPGGGQETQYF	TGCGCCCCCGATCCTGGCGGGGGGCAAGAGACCCAGTACTTC
few	11	TRBJ2-1	TRBV20-1	-	CRFGGGLNTFF	TGCAGGTTTGGAGGGGGACTCAACACATTCTTC
few	13	TRBJ1-6	TRBV14	-	CASSQVPGSPLHF	TGTGCCAGCAGCCAAGTTCCTGGTTCACCCCTCCACTTT
-	15	TRBJ2-3	TRBV5-6	TRBD2	CASSWDLADTDTQYF	TGTGCCAGCAGCTGGGACCTAGCGGACACAGATACGCAGTATTTT
-	14	TRBJ1-2	TRBV11-2	-	CASSPSRVSYGYTF	TGTGCCAGCAGCCCAAGTAGAGTCTCCTATGGCTACACCTTC
-	12	TRBJ1-4	TRBV14	-	CASSHTSGKLFF	TGTGCCAGCAGCCACACTAGCGGGAAACTGTTTTTT
-	13	TRBJ1-2	TRBV2	TRBD1	CASSERGTGGYTF	TGTGCCAGCAGTGAAAGAGGGACAGGTGGCTACACCTTC
-	14	TRBJ2-2	TRBV29-1	-	CSVLIASGTGELFF	TGCAGCGTTCTGATAGCTTCGGGCACCGGGGAGCTGTTTTTT
few	13	TRBJ2-7	TRBV6-5	-	CASSSQTDSEQYF	TGTGCCAGCAGTTCCCAAACTGACAGTGAGCAGTACTTC
-	13	TRBJ2-5	TRBV2	-	CASSRGWAETQYF	TGTGCCAGCAGTCGAGGGTGGGCCGAGACCCAGTACTTC
-	17	TRBJ1-2	TRBV5-1	TRBD1	CASSPGTGPPFNYGYTF	TGCGCCAGCAGCCCCGGGACAGGGCCACCCTTTAACTATGGCTACACCTTC
-	13	TRBJ1-2	TRBV7-9	-	CASSNDINYGYTF	TGTGCCAGCAGCAACGACATTAACTATGGCTACACCTTC
-	15	TRBJ1-6	TRBV30	TRBD1	CAWSPEQGVGSPLHF	TGTGCCTGGAGTCCGGAACAGGGGGTCGGTTCACCCCTCCACTTT
-	13	TRBJ1-2	TRBV2	-	CASIYTGPGGYTF	TGTGCCAGCATTTACACCGGGCCGGGGGGCTACACCTTC
-	12	TRBJ2-6	TRBV30	-	CAWTPGANVLTF	TGTGCCTGGACCCCTGGGGCCAACGTCCTGACTTTC
few	12	TRBJ1-1	TRBV29-1	-	CSVDSSGPEAFF	TGCAGCGTTGATTCGTCGGGCCCCGAGGCTTTCTTT
-	12	TRBJ2-5	TRBV4-2	-	CASSLLRETQYF	TGTGCCAGCAGCTTATTGAGAGAGACCCAGTACTTC
-	13	TRBJ1-2	TRBV5-1	-	CASSLDRDYGYTF	TGCGCCAGCAGCTTGGATCGGGACTATGGCTACACCTTC
-	15	TRBJ1-1	TRBV29-1	-	CSAGRGSLPNTEAFF	TGCAGCGCGGGCAGGGGTTCCCTGCCGAACACTGAAGCTTTCTTT
few	14	TRBJ2-1	TRBV10-2	-	CASSVPPGNNEQFF	TGCGCCAGCAGTGTCCCTCCGGGAAACAATGAGCAGTTCTTC